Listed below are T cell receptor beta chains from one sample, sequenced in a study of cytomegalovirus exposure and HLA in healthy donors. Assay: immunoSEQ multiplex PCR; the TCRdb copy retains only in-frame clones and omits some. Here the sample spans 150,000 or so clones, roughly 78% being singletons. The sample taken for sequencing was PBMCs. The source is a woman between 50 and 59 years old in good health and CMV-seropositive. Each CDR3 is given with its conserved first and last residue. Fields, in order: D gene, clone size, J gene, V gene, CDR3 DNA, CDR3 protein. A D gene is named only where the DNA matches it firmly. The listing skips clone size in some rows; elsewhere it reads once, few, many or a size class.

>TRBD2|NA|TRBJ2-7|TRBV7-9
TGTGCCAGCAGCCCGGACCGGGGACTAGCCGGCGAGCAGTACTTC
CASSPDRGLAGEQYF
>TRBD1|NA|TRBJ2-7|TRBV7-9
TGTGCCAGCAGCGTAACAGGGGTCCTATACGAGCAGTACTTC
CASSVTGVLYEQYF
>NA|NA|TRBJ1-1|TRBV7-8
TGTGCCAGCAGACCCCTAGGGGTTTCTGAAGCTTTCTTT
CASRPLGVSEAFF
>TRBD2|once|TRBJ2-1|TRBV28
TGTGCCAGCAGTCCCCCTCCTAGCGGACGAAGGAATGAGCAGCTCTTC
CASSPPPSGRRNEQLF
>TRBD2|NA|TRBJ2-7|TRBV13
TGTGCCAGCAGCTTTCCCGGGACTAGCGTCCACTACGAGCAGTACTTC
CASSFPGTSVHYEQYF
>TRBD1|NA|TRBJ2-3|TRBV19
TGTGCCAGTAGTACCCTCGGGACAGCGCAGTATTTT
CASSTLGTAQYF
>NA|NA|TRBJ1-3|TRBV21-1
TGTGCCAGCGAACTAGAGAGCTCTGGAAACACCATATATTTT
CASELESSGNTIYF
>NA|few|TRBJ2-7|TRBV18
TGTGCCAGCTCATGGGGAGACTACGAGCAGTACTTC
CASSWGDYEQYF
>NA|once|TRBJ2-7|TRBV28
TGTGCCAGCAGCACAGCAGAGAGGGTAGGTCACGAGCAGTACTTC
CASSTAERVGHEQYF
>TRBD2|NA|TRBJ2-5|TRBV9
TGTGCCAGCAGCGTAGCCGGACTAGCGGGGGCCCGGCGGGAGACCCAGTACTTC
CASSVAGLAGARRETQYF
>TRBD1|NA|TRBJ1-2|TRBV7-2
TGTGCCAGCAGCTTGGACAGGGGTTGGGGCTACACCTTC
CASSLDRGWGYTF
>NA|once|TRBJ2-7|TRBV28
TGTGCCAGCAGTTTAGGCGGTTACGAGCAGTACTTC
CASSLGGYEQYF
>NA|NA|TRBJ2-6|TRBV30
TGTGCCTGGAGTGGGCCCTCTGGGGCCAACGTCCTGACTTTC
CAWSGPSGANVLTF
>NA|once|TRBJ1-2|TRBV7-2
TGTGCCAGCAGCTTAGGACGCGGTTATGGCTACACCTTC
CASSLGRGYGYTF
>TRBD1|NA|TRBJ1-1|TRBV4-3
TGCGCCAGCAGCCAAGATCGTGCAACAGGGGACACTGAAGCTTTCTTT
CASSQDRATGDTEAFF
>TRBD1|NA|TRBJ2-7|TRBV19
TGTGCCAGTAGTATTAGAGACAGGGGAACCGAGCAGTACTTC
CASSIRDRGTEQYF
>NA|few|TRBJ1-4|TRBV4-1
TGCGCCAGCAGCCCCCCGTCCGGCAGGGTGAGGGAAAAACTGTTTTTT
CASSPPSGRVREKLFF
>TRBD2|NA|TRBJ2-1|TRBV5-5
TGTGCCAGCAGCTTTGCGACTAGCGGGGGGGCAAGTGAGCAGTTCTTC
CASSFATSGGASEQFF
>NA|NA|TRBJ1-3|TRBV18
TGTGCCAGCTCACCATCAGGAGGAACCGGAAACACCATATATTTT
CASSPSGGTGNTIYF
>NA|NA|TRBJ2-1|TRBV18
TGTGCCAGCTCACCGATAGCGGTGAGAGGGAATGAGCAGTTCTTC
CASSPIAVRGNEQFF
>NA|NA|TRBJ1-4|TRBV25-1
TGTGCCAGCAGCGGGCAGGCGGGGGGGGGTGAAAAACTGTTTTTT
CASSGQAGGGEKLFF
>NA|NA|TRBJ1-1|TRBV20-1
TGCAGTCTAGGTTATACTGAAGCTTTCTTT
CSLGYTEAFF